The 4 T cell receptor beta chains in this list originate from one sample, sequenced in a study of technical replicates of blood from several donors. Some clones are missing from TCRdb's copy, which holds only in-frame ones; the method was immunoSEQ multiplex PCR. Of some 13,000 clones listed, about four fifths are singletons. Sequences were obtained from PBMCs. The receptors come from a human donor in good health.

This chain uses TRBV18 with TRBJ2-1; D is perhaps TRBD1 (6 bases). Trimming cost V 3 bases and J 10 bases, with 13 bases left between them. This CDR3 spans 13 amino acids. Germline V gene data show CDR1 as KGHSH and CDR2 as LQKENI. In nucleotides, the CDR3 is TGTGCCAGCTCACCTACTAAAACAGGGGAGCAGTTCTTC. Translation gives CASSPTKTGEQFF.

The chain uses TRBV11-3 and TRBJ2-1; possible D gene TRBD1, 5 bases. Germline assignment: CDR1 SGHNT and CDR2 YENEEA. V was shortened by 5 bases and J by 5 bases, with 13 bases between the two germline ends. This CDR3 has 14 amino acids. CDR3: CASSPQGPNNEQFF. Written as DNA, the CDR3 is TGTGCCAGCAGCCCGCAGGGTCCAAACAATGAGCAGTTCTTC.

This clone appeared a few times. This sequence joins TRBV12-1 and TRBJ1-1. TRBV12-1 is tagged as a pseudogene. There are 17 residues in the CDR3. The DNA for the CDR3 is TGTGCCAGCAGCCCTTATCGGGATATCAGGGGAGGGACTGAAGCTTTCTTT. Amino acid sequence: CASSPYRDIRGGTEAFF.

The chain recombines TRBV29-1 with TRBJ2-7; weak D call: TRBD2 (6 bases). This CDR3 spans 12 amino acids. V was trimmed by 6 bases and J by 0 bases, leaving 9 bases between them. CDR1 is SQVTM and CDR2 is ANQGSEA in the germline V gene. CDR3: CSVKTSSYEQYF. Written as DNA, the CDR3 is TGCAGCGTCAAGACTAGCTCCTACGAGCAGTACTTC.